The clone carrying this T cell receptor (beta chain) appeared many times. Its target is not known. The CDR3 loop spans 13 amino acids. Trimming shortened V by 7 bases and J by 2 bases, and 15 bases separated the two germline ends. In germline, CDR1 is SQVTM, CDR2 ANQGSEA. The entry originates in a study of molecular identifiers for immune sequencing clone quantification. Notes on the study in general: Should identical TCR molecules share a barcode, the sizes of highly expanded clones could be underestimated.

Previously described methods and listed TCR primers were employed for the bulk TCR libraries. Each CDR3 protein gets one entry after TCRdb re-called the PCR reads with MiXCR. The sample shows hundreds of thousands of distinct CDR3 sequences, roughly 25% of them seen only once. This sequence originates from a human donor in good health. Some libraries in this study had Jurkat cell RNA spiked in. The V and J genes are TRBV29-1 and TRBJ2-7; D ambiguous. Sample: naive CD8+ T cells from blood, with Jurkat cell RNA spiked in. Specified subset: FACS-sorted CD8+CD4-CCR7+CD45RA+ naive T cells. The CDR3 sequence: CSAVDLSTYEQYF. In DNA, the CDR3 is TGCAGCGCCGTGGACCTTTCTACCTACGAGCAGTACTTC.